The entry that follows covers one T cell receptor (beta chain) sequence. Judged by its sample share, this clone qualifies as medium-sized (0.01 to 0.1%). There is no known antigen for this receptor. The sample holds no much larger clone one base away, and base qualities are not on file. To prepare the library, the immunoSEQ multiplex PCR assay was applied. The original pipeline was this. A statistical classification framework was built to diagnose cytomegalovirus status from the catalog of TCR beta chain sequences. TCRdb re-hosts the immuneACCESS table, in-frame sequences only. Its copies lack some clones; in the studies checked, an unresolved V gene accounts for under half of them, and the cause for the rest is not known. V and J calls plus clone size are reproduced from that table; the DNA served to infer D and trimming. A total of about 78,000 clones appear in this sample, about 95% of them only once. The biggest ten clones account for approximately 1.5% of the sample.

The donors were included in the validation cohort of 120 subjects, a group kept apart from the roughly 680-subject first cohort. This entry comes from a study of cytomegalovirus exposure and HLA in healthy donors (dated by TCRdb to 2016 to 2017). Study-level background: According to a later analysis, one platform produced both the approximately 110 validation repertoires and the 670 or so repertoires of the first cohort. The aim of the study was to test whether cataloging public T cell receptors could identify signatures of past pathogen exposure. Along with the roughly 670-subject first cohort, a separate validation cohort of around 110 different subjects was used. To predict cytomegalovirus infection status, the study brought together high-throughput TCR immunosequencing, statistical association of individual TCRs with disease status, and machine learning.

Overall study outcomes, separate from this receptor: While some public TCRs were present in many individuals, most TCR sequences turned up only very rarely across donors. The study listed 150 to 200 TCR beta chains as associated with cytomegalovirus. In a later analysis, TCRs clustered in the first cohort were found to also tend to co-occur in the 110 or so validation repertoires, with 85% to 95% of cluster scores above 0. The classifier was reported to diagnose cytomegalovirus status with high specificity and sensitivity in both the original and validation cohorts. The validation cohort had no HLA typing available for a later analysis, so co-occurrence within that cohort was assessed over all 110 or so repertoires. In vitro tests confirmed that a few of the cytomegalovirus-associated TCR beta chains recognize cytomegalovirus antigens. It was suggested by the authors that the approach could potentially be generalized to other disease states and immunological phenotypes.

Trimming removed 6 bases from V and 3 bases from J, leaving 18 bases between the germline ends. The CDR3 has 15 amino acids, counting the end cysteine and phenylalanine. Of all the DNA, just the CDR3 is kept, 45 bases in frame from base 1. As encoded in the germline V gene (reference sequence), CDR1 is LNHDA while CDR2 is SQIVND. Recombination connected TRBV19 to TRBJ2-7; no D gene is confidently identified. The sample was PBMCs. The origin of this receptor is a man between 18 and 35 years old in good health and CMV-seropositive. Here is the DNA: TGTGCCAGTAGCCCATCCGGCGGCCTGGGCTACGAGCAGTACTTC. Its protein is CASSPSGGLGYEQYF.